Shown below are 4 T cell receptor beta chains from a single sample sequenced in a study of human T cells and chemical hapten exposure. Sample time point: pre-sensitization, week 0. The treatment was: therapeutic diphenylcyclopropenone sensitization with weekly scalp DPC. TCRdb reanalysed the RACE reads using MiXCR and keeps one entry per CDR3 protein. Among 120,000 or so distinct CDR3 sequences, 13% were seen once, and the ten largest hold around 2.7%. The specimen was whole blood, collected in connection with sensitization to the hapten diphenylcyclopropenone (DPC). These receptors originate from a woman under 30 with alopecia areata. Some clones in this sample may be carry-over from other donors' samples.

This clonotype has a count of ten or more. This chain connects TRBV30 to TRBJ1-2; 9 bases line up with TRBD1. Germline CDR1 is GTSNPN and CDR2 is SVGIG (reference sequence). The CDR3 runs to 16 residues. V shed 3 bases and J 4 bases; nucleotides not matched to a gene: 12. CDR3 sequence: CAWRGQGKSSGYGYTF. The CDR3 coding sequence is TGTGCCTGGAGGGGACAGGGAAAGTCGTCGGGCTATGGCTACACCTTC. Combining the CDR3 with reference TRBV30 and TRBJ1-2 gives the whole variable domain SQTIHQWPATLVQPVGSPLSLECTVEGTSNPNLYWYRQAAGRGLQLLFYSVGIGQISSEVPQNLSASRPQDRQFILSSKKLLLSDSGFYLCAWRGQGKSSGYGYTFGSGTRLTVV.

There are a few counts of this clonotype. The chain uses TRBV20-1 and TRBJ2-3; 13 nucleotides align to TRBD2. V dropped 5 bases and J dropped 4; count of bases not matched to a gene: 6. Germline loops: CDR1 DFQATT, CDR2 SNEGSKA (reference sequence). The CDR3 sequence is 15 residues long. The CDR3 nucleotides are TGCAGTGCTGGGACTAGCGGGGTGGTTGCAGATACGCAGTATTTT. Protein product: CSAGTSGVVADTQYF.

This clonotype was seen at least ten times. The chain is built from TRBV7-7 and TRBJ1-4; D unclear. The V gene's germline CDR1 is SSHAT and CDR2 FNYEAQ (reference sequence). This CDR3 comprises 13 residues. V dropped 3 bases and J dropped 8 bases, with 10 bases sitting between them. The CDR3: CASSFQEGEKLFF. The CDR3 region has the DNA TGTGCCAGCAGCTTTCAGGAGGGCGAAAAACTGTTTTTT.

The table lists this clonotype with many counts. This chain joins TRBV5-1 and TRBJ1-1; D not resolved. The V and J ends lost 1 base and 7 bases respectively, with 5 bases between them. Germline-derived CDR1 and CDR2 are SGHRS and YFSETQ. This CDR3 spans 11 amino acids. CDR3 DNA sequence: TGCGCCAGCAGCTTGACGGGTGAAGCTTTCTTT. Its translation is CASSLTGEAFF.